This T cell receptor (beta chain) emerged from a study of blood T cell repertoires in COVID-19. Germline V gene lookup returns CDR1 SGHTA and CDR2 FQGNSA. The J segment lost 7 bases and the V segment lost 5 bases, leaving 7 bases of the junction unmatched. The CDR3 length is 13 residues. The table came from immunoSEQ multiplex PCR; TCRdb's copy has only in-frame clones and leaves some out. The sample comprises roughly 290,000 clones, about 90% of which are singletons, and roughly 8% rests with the top ten. The sample was peripheral blood. The chain joins TRBV7-2 to TRBJ1-2; TRBD1 agrees at 7 bases. The TCR was taken from a woman between 50 and 59 years old who had recovered from COVID-19. CDR3 nucleotide sequence: TGTGCCAGCAGCGGAGACAGGGCGGGTGGCTACACCTTC. It codes for CASSGDRAGGYTF.